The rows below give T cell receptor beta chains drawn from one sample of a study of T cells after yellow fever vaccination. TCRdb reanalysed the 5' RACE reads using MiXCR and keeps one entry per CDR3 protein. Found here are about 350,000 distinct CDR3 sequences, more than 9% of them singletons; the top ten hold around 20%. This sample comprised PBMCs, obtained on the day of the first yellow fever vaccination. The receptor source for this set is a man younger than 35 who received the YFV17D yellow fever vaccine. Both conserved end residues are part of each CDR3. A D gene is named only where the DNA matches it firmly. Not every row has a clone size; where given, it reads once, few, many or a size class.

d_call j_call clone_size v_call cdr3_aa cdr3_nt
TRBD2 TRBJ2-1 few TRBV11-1 CASSLAASGGAGEQFF TGTGCCAGCAGCTTAGCGGCTAGCGGGGGGGCCGGTGAGCAGTTCTTC
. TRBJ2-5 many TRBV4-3 CASSPYDASGLETQYF TGCGCCAGCAGCCCCTACGACGCCTCAGGGTTAGAGACCCAGTACTTC
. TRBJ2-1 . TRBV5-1 CASSHEGSSSYNEQFF TGCGCCAGCAGCCATGAGGGTTCTAGCTCCTACAATGAGCAGTTCTTC
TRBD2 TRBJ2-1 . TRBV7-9 CASSLEGREGEQFF TGTGCCAGCAGCTTAGAAGGCAGGGAGGGTGAGCAGTTCTTC
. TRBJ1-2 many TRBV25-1 CASSKGGNYGYTF TGTGCCAGCAGTAAGGGAGGTAACTATGGCTACACCTTC
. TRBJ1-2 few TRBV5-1 CASSLGIANYGYTF TGCGCCAGCAGCTTGGGCATCGCTAACTATGGCTACACCTTC
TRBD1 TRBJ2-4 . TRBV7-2 CASSYVTGGNIQYF TGTGCCAGCAGCTACGTGACAGGGGGGAACATTCAGTACTTC
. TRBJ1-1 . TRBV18 CASSPQNEAFF TGTGCCAGCTCACCCCAGAACGAAGCTTTCTTT
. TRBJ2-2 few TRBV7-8 CASSWGNRYTGELFF TGTGCCAGCAGCTGGGGCAACCGTTACACCGGGGAGCTGTTTTTT
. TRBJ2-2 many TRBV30 CAWRPGGRYTGELFF TGTGCCTGGAGACCGGGGGGCCGTTACACCGGGGAGCTGTTTTTT
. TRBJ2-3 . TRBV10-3 CAIRLGGSTDTQYF TGTGCCATCAGGCTAGGGGGTAGCACAGATACGCAGTATTTT
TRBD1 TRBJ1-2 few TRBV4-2 CASSQGDQGDRGYTF TGTGCCAGCAGCCAAGGGGATCAGGGGGATCGTGGCTACACCTTC
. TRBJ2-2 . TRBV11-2 CASSSEGWNTGELFF TGTGCCAGCAGCTCAGAGGGTTGGAACACCGGGGAGCTGTTTTTT
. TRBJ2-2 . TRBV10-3 CAISLAEGGELFF TGTGCCATCAGTCTTGCTGAGGGCGGGGAGCTGTTTTTT